Sequencing of this TCR beta chain was carried out in a study of blood T cell repertoires in COVID-19. As for the study in general: Collection of acute and convalescent COVID-19 samples took place in the United States, Italy and Spain. In each case, the material was cDNA or gDNA derived from T cells, B-cell-depleted T cells, or PBMCs.

Authors' processing steps: Nucleated cell number was recorded as an estimate derived from reference gene primer amplification. The protocol was immunoSEQ multiplex PCR, while the TCRdb copy is restricted to in-frame clones and leaves out a portion. That table supplies the V and J calls and clone size; D and trimming were determined from the DNA. The sample yields more than 200,000 clones, approximately 86% seen once. About this clone itself: The germline gene is not matched at one end of the junction; a read error may be the cause.

The sequenced material came from peripheral blood. The TCR was taken from a man aged 25-45 years with active or convalescent COVID-19.

The CDR3 region has the DNA TGTGCCAGCAGAAACACCGGGACAGGGAACTCTGAAGCTTTCTTT. As protein: CASRNTGTGNSEAFF. The chain recombines TRBV6-5 with TRBJ1-1; TRBD1 aligns across 9 bases. The V gene's germline CDR1 is MNHEY and CDR2 SVGAGI. CDR3 size: 15 residues.